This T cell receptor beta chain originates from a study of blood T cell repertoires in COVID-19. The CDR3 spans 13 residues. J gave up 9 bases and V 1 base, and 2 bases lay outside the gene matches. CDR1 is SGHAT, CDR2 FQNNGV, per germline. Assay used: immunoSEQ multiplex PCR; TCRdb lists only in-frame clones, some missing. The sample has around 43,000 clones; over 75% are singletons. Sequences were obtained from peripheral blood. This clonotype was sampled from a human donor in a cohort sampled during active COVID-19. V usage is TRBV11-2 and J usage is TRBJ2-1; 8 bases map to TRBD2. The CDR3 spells CASSLVAGGEQFF. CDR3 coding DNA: TGTGCCAGCAGCTTAGTTGCGGGAGGTGAGCAGTTCTTC.